One TCR beta chain is described in this entry. Its antigen is not known. Primers: 60 Vbeta forward and 13 Jbeta reverse. This table comes from immunoSEQ multiplex PCR, and its TCRdb copy is limited to in-frame clones, with some not included. The table has 150,000 to 200,000 clones, 65% to 80% seen once. This sample is drawn from a study of cytomegalovirus exposure and HLA in healthy donors. Study-wide points: A later analysis reportedly found fewer N-insertions in an Asian-associated ancestry cluster than the roughly 670-donor mean. On later analysis, the bulk of CMV-associated TCR beta chains appeared to be HLA-restricted. Follow-up analysis later connected one missense variant in DCLRE1C with trimming of TCR beta V- and J-genes. Reports state that TCR beta sequences accurately predicted most subjects' HLA-A and HLA-B alleles.

V lost 1 base, J lost 6 bases, and 8 bases stayed unmatched. CDR3 size: 16 residues. In germline, CDR1 is MGHRA, CDR2 YSYEKL. V usage is TRBV4-1 and J usage is TRBJ1-4, with 7 positions matching TRBD1. The material sequenced was PBMCs. The origin of this receptor is a woman aged 25 to 39 in good health and CMV-seropositive. CDR3 nucleotide sequence: TGCGCCAGCAGCCAAGCCACAGGGGAAGGTCATGAAAAACTGTTTTTT. It translates to CASSQATGEGHEKLFF.